This T cell receptor (beta chain) was sequenced for a study of Ad26.COV2.S vaccination and SARS-CoV-2 variants. Study-level findings and limits: Vaccinees and placebo recipients showed similar non-spike TCR breadth.

With 0 bases removed from V and 0 bases from J, the gap between germline ends came to 7 bases. The CDR3 loop spans 15 amino acids. CDR1 and CDR2 from the germline V gene are SGHDT and YYEEEE. The data were produced by immunoSEQ multiplex PCR, yet TCRdb's version contains in-frame clones alone and is incomplete. The top ten hold around 43% of the sample, which has some 39,000 clones, roughly 80% seen once. In its sample, this clone was seen once. The antigen remains undetermined. The V call is TRBV5-6, the J call TRBJ1-5; D is undetermined. The input for sequencing was peripheral blood, taken after recovery from COVID-19. The source of this sequence is a human donor who had recovered from COVID-19. DNA for the CDR3: TGTGCCAGCAGCTTGGGGCAGCTTAGCAATCAGCCCCAGCATTTT. As protein: CASSLGQLSNQPQHF.